The 11 T cell receptor beta chains reported below all come from one sample, sequenced in a study of T cell changes during pregnancy in multiple sclerosis. Assay: immunoSEQ multiplex PCR; the TCRdb copy retains only in-frame clones and omits some. The sample carries approximately 44,000 clones, roughly 90% recorded once. This specimen was CD4+ T cells from peripheral blood mononuclear cells, taken before pregnancy. The receptors shown here come from a female donor with multiple sclerosis, enrolled in a pregnancy study.

As DNA, the CDR3 is TGTGCCAGCAGCGAAAGACAGGGGACTAACTATGGCTACACCTTC. As protein: CASSERQGTNYGYTF. The rearrangement links TRBV4-2 to TRBJ1-2; TRBD1 matches 8 bases. Germline assignment: CDR1 LGHNA and CDR2 YNFKEQ. There are 15 residues in the CDR3. V lost 5 bases, J lost 0 bases, and 5 bases stayed unmatched.

V is TRBV28 and J is TRBJ1-2; D perhaps matches TRBD1 (6 bases). There are 13 residues in the CDR3. V lost 6 bases and J lost 8, with 16 bases in between. Germline V lookup: CDR1 MDHEN, CDR2 SYDVKM. The CDR3 region has the DNA TGTGCCAGCAGCCCGGACAGCCTAGGGGGCTACACCTTC. Translation gives CASSPDSLGGYTF.

The chain is built from TRBV2 and TRBJ2-2; 8 nucleotides agree with TRBD1. Germline V CDR1 and CDR2: SNHLY, FYNNEI. The length of the CDR3 is 14 residues. The V gene end was trimmed by 3 bases and the J gene end by 7 bases; junction bases not matched to a gene: 4. This chain's CDR3 is CASSDQGAVGELFF. The CDR3 coding sequence is TGTGCCAGCAGTGATCAGGGGGCGGTCGGGGAGCTGTTTTTT.

The rearrangement joins TRBV6-4 to TRBJ2-6, with D tentatively TRBD1 (6 bases). This CDR3 contains 15 residues. The germline V gene encodes CDR1 MRHNA and CDR2 SNTAGT. Trimming removed 3 bases at V and 2 bases at J, with 8 bases between. CDR3 coding DNA: TGTGCCAGCAGTGAGAACAGGGCTGGGGCCAACGTCCTGACTTTC. Translation: CASSENRAGANVLTF.

This chain uses TRBV25-1 with TRBJ2-1, with 7 bases that match TRBD1. V gave up 6 bases and J gave up 8 bases; unmatched junction bases: 7. CDR3 length: 13 amino acids. Per germline, CDR1 MGHDK and CDR2 SYGVNS. The DNA of the CDR3 is TGTGCCAGCAGCCAGGGGGTTAGGGATGAGCAGTTCTTC. Protein sequence: CASSQGVRDEQFF. Full variable domain (rest looked up from reference TRBV25-1 and TRBJ2-1): EADIYQTPRYLVIGTGKKITLECSQTMGHDKMYWYQQDPGMELHLIHYSYGVNSTEKGDLSSESTVSRIRTEHFPLTLESARPSHTSQYLCASSQGVRDEQFFGPGTRLTVL.

The chain joins TRBV19 to TRBJ1-2, with TRBD1 identical over 12 bases. V was pared by 5 bases and J by 7 bases, with 5 bases of the junction left unmatched. This CDR3 region has 14 residues. Per germline, CDR1 LNHDA and CDR2 SQIVND (reference sequence). The CDR3 DNA follows: TGTGCCAGTAGTCCCGGGACAGGGGGCTTTGGCTACACCTTC. This encodes CASSPGTGGFGYTF.

This chain joins TRBV5-5 and TRBJ1-5, with 7 nucleotides matching TRBD1. The germline gives CDR1 SGHKS, CDR2 YYEKEE (reference sequence). The CDR3 loop spans 14 amino acids. V lost 3 bases, J lost 3 bases, and 3 bases stayed unmatched. CDR3 sequence reads: CASSSTGYNQPQHF. CDR3 bases: TGTGCCAGCAGCTCGACAGGGTACAATCAGCCCCAGCATTTT.

The chain carries TRBV18 and TRBJ2-3; 10 positions agree with TRBD2. Germline V lookup: CDR1 KGHSH, CDR2 LQKENI. This CDR3 spans 17 amino acids. V lost 2 bases to trimming and J lost 4 bases; unmatched junction nucleotides: 9. The CDR3: CASSPSLLAGVADTQYF. In DNA, the CDR3 is TGTGCCAGCTCACCATCCCTTCTAGCGGGAGTAGCAGATACGCAGTATTTT. Based on the CDR3 plus reference TRBV18 and TRBJ2-3, the full variable domain is NAGVMQNPRHLVRRRGQEARLRCSPMKGHSHVYWYRQLPEEGLKFMVYLQKENIIDESGMPKERFSAEFPKEGPSILRIQQVVRGDSAAYFCASSPSLLAGVADTQYFGPGTRLTVL.

V is TRBV7-6 and J is TRBJ2-3, with 11 bases that match TRBD2. V lost 2 bases to trimming and J lost 0 bases; unmatched junction nucleotides: 7. CDR3 length equals 18 residues. CDR1 and CDR2 (germline): SGHVS, FNYEAQ. The CDR3 nucleotides are TGTGCCAGCAGCTTAAGGTCTAGCGGGGGGCCGAGCACAGATACGCAGTATTTT. Translation gives CASSLRSSGGPSTDTQYF. The whole variable domain, remainder taken from reference TRBV7-6 and TRBJ2-3, is GAGVSQSPRYKVTKRGQDVALRCDPISGHVSLYWYRQALGQGPEFLTYFNYEAQQDKSGLPNDRFSAERPEGSISTLTIQRTEQRDSAMYRCASSLRSSGGPSTDTQYFGPGTRLTVL.

This chain uses TRBV5-1 with TRBJ2-5; 12 bases agree with TRBD2. The CDR3 runs 15 residues. V lost 8 bases to trimming and J lost 1 base; unmatched junction nucleotides: 6. In germline, CDR1 is SGHRS, CDR2 YFSETQ. CDR3 protein: CASTRTSGAQETQYF. The CDR3, as DNA: TGCGCCAGTACAAGGACTAGCGGGGCCCAAGAGACCCAGTACTTC.

The chain links TRBV10-3 to TRBJ1-1; maybe TRBD1 (6 bases). This CDR3 is 14 amino acids long. Germline values: CDR1 ENHRY, CDR2 SYGVKD. Trimming stripped 4 bases from V and 1 base from J, with 10 bases between. The CDR3 loop reads CAISGQVGNTEAFF. CDR3 bases: TGTGCCATCAGTGGACAGGTTGGGAACACTGAAGCTTTCTTT.